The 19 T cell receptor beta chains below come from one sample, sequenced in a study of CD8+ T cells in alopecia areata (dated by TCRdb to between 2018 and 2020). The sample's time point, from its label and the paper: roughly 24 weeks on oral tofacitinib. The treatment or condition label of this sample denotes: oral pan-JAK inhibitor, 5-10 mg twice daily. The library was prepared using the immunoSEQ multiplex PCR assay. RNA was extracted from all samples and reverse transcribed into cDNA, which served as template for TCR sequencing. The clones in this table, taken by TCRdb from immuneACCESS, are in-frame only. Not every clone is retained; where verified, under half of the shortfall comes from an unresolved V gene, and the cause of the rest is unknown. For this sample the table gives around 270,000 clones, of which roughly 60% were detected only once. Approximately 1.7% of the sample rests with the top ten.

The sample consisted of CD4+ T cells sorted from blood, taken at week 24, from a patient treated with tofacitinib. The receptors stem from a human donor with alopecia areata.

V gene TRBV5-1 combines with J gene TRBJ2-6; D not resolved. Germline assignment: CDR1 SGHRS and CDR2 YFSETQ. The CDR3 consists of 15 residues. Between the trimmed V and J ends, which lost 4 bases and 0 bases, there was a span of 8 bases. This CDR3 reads CASSPDVSGANVLTF. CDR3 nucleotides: TGCGCCAGCAGCCCGGACGTCTCTGGGGCCAACGTCCTGACTTTC.

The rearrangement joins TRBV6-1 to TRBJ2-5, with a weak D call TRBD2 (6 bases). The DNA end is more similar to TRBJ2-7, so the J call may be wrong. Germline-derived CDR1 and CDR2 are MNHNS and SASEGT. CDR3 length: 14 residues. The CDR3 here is CASSMGLPSYEQYF. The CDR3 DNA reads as TGTGCCAGCAGTATGGGACTGCCCTCCTACGAGCAGTACTTC.

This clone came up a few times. The CDR3 DNA follows: TGCAGCGTTGAGATTGCAGAGACCCAGTACTTC. Amino acid sequence: CSVEIAETQYF. The rearrangement joins TRBV29-1 to TRBJ2-5, with unresolved D. In germline, CDR1 is SQVTM, CDR2 ANQGSEA. Trimming removed 3 bases at V and 4 bases at J, with 6 bases between. The CDR3 length is 11 residues.

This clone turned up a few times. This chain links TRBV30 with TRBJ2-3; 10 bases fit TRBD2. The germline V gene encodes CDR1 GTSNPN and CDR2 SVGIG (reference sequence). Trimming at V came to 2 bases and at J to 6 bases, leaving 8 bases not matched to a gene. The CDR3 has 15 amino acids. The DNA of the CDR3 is TGTGCCTGGAGTTTCGGAGCGGGGGGGATGGATACGCAGTATTTT. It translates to CAWSFGAGGMDTQYF.

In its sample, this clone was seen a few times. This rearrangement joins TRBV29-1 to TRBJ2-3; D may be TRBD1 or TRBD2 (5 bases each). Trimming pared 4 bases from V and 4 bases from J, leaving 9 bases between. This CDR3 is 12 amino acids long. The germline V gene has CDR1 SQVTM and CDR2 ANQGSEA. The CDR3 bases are TGCAGCGTTGTCGAGGGGCCAGATACGCAGTATTTT. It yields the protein CSVVEGPDTQYF.

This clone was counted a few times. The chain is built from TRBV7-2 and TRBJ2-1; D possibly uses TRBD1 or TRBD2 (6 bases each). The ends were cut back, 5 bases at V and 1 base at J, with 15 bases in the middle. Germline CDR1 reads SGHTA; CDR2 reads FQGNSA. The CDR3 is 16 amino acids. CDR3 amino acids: CASSPVGGNSYNEQFF. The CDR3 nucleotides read TGTGCCAGCAGCCCGGTGGGGGGCAATTCCTACAATGAGCAGTTCTTC.

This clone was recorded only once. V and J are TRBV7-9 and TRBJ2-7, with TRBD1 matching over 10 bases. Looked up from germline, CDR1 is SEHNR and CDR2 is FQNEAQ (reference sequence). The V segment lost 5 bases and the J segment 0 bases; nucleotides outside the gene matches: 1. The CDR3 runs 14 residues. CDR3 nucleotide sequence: TGTGCCAGCAGCCGGACAGGGGGCTCCTACGAGCAGTACTTC. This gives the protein CASSRTGGSYEQYF.

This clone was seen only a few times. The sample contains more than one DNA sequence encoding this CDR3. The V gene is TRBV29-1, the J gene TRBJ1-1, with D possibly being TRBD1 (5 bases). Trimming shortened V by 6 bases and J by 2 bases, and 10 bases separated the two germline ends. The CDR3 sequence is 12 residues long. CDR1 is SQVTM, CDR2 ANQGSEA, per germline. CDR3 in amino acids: CSVSQGNTEAFF. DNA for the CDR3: TGCAGCGTCTCCCAGGGCAACACTGAAGCTTTCTTT.

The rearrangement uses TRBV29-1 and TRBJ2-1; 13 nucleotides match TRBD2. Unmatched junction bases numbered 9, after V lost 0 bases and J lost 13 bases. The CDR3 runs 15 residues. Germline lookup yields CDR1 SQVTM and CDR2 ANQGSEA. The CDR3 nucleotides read TGCAGCGTTGAAGAACTAGCGGGGGGGCCGTTGGGTCAGTTCTTC. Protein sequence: CSVEELAGGPLGQFF.

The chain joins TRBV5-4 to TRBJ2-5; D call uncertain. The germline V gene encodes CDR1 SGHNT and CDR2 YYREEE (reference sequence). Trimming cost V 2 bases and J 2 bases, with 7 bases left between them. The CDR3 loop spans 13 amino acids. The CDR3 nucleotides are TGTGCCAGCAGCTTAACAAATCAAGAGACCCAGTACTTC. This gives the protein CASSLTNQETQYF.

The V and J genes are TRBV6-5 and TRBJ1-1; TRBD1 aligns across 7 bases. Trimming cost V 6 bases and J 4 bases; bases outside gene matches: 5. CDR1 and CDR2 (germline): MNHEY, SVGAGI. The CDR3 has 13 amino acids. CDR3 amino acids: CASSPTGATEAFF. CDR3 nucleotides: TGTGCCAGCAGCCCCACAGGGGCCACTGAAGCTTTCTTT.

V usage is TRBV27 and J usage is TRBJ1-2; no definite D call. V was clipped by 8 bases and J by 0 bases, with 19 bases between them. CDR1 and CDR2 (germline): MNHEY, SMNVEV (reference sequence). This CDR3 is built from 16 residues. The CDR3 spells CASRLLSSGANYGYTF. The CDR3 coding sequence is TGTGCCAGCCGCCTCCTAAGCTCTGGAGCTAACTATGGCTACACCTTC.

The CDR3 is CSVDRAGRSNYGYTF. Here the CDR3 DNA reads TGCAGCGTTGATAGGGCAGGGCGATCTAACTATGGCTACACCTTC. The gene calls are TRBV29-1 and TRBJ1-2; a possible D gene is TRBD1 (5 bases). Trimming removed 3 bases from V and 0 bases from J, with 14 bases in between. Germline V gene lookup returns CDR1 SQVTM and CDR2 ANQGSEA. The CDR3 runs to 15 residues.

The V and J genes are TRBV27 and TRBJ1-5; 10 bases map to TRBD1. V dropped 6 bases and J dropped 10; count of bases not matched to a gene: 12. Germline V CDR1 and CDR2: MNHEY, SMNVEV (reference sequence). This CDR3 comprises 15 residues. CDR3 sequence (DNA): TGTGCCAGCAGGGGACTTGGGACAGGGGTGAATCCCCAGCATTTT. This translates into CASRGLGTGVNPQHF.

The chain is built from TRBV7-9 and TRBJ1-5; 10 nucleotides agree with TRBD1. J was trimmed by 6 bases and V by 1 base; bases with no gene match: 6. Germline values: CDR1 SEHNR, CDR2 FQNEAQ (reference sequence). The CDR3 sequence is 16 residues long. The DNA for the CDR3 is TGTGCCAGCAGCTTAGGACTGGACAGGGGGACTCAGCCCCAGCATTTT. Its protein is CASSLGLDRGTQPQHF.

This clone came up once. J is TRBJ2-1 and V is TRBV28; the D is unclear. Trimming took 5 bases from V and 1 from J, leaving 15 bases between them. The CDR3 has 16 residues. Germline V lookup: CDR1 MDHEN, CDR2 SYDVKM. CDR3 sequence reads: CASSPLVAQSYNEQFF. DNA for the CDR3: TGTGCCAGCAGTCCCCTAGTGGCACAGTCCTACAATGAGCAGTTCTTC. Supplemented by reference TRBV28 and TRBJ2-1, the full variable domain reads DVKVTQSSRYLVKRTGEKVFLECVQDMDHENMFWYRQDPGLGLRLIYFSYDVKMKEKGDIPEGYSVSREKKERFSLILESASTNQTSMYLCASSPLVAQSYNEQFFGPGTRLTVL.

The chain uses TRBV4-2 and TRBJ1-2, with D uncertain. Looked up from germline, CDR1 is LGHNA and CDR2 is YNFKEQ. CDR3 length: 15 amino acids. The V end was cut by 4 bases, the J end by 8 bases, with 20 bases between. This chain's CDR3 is CASSPRMTYTEGYTF. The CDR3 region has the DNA TGTGCCAGCAGCCCCCGAATGACCTACACGGAGGGCTACACCTTC.

The CDR3 bases are TGCGCCAGCAGCGGGGGACAGGGGGCGCAGAATGAGCAGTTCTTC. This translates into CASSGGQGAQNEQFF. The chain links TRBV5-1 to TRBJ2-1, with 12 bases that match TRBD1. With V trimmed by 4 bases and J by 7 bases, 6 bases remained unmatched. This CDR3 has 15 residues. CDR1 and CDR2 (germline): SGHRS, YFSETQ.

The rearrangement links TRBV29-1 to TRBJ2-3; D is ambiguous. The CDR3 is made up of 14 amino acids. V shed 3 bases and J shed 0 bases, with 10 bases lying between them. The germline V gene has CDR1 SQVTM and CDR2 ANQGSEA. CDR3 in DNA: TGCAGCGTTGACCAGACAAAAAGCACAGATACGCAGTATTTT. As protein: CSVDQTKSTDTQYF.